Listed here are 22 T cell receptor beta chains from one sample, sequenced in a study of T-cell reconstitution after alpha-beta-depleted transplantation in children. Using unique molecular identifiers, the investigators prepared the TCRbeta library. In TCRdb, the PCR reads were re-called with MiXCR into one record per CDR3 protein. This sample carries hundreds of thousands of distinct CDR3 sequences, roughly 13% of them seen once, and the ten largest clones take over 2%. The source material was PBMCs, mostly from graft donor cells, sampled 360 days after TCRalphabeta/CD19-depleted stem cell transplant. The receptor set was obtained from a male patient younger than 18 who had a stem cell transplant for acute myeloid leukemia, so the T cells may come from the graft donor.

The V and J genes are TRBV12-3 or TRBV12-4 and TRBJ2-1; D is unresolved. The CDR3 is 15 residues long. Trimming cost V 5 bases and J 0 bases, with 11 bases left between them. The CDR3 loop is CASSPQVDSYNEQFF. In DNA form, the CDR3 reads TGTGCCAGCAGTCCTCAGGTCGACTCCTACAATGAGCAGTTCTTC.

This clonotype was picked up many times. J is TRBJ2-3 and V is TRBV27, with 10 positions matching TRBD2. This CDR3 contains 17 residues. Germline V CDR1 and CDR2: MNHEY, SMNVEV (reference sequence). The junction had 12 bases not matched to a gene; V was cut back by 6 bases and J by 3 bases. CDR3 sequence (DNA): TGTGCCAGCAGCTTCCGCTGGACTAGCGGACTTACAGATACGCAGTATTTT. Its translation: CASSFRWTSGLTDTQYF.

The chain uses TRBV7-7 and TRBJ2-1, with TRBD2 matching over 7 bases. Germline trimming cut 2 bases from V and 10 bases from J; bases unmatched to any gene: 8. This CDR3 contains 14 residues. CDR1 SSHAT and CDR2 FNYEAQ come from the germline V gene (reference sequence). The CDR3 coding sequence is TGTGCCAGCAGCTTACCACGGACTAGTGGGGAGCAGTTCTTC. It is translated as CASSLPRTSGEQFF.

This clonotype was seen a few times. This chain connects TRBV4-3 to TRBJ2-7; D not resolved. CDR1 LGHNA and CDR2 YSLEER come from the germline V gene. V was clipped by 3 bases and J by 7 bases, with 22 bases between them. CDR3 length: 16 residues. The CDR3 nucleotides read TGCGCCAGCAGCCACGTGACTCCGACTGGTCTTGGGGAGCAGTACTTC. It codes for CASSHVTPTGLGEQYF.

The chain uses TRBV9 and TRBJ2-1; unclear D gene. V lost 0 bases to trimming and J lost 0 bases, with 10 bases between them. CDR1 is SGDLS and CDR2 is YYNGEE in the germline V gene. There are 16 residues in the CDR3. DNA for the CDR3: TGTGCCAGCAGCGTAGTTCTGCGGAGCTCCTACAATGAGCAGTTCTTC. This encodes CASSVVLRSSYNEQFF.

This clonotype was seen at least ten times. V gene TRBV5-1 combines with J gene TRBJ2-6; D is ambiguous. Trimming took 1 base from V and 3 from J, leaving 5 bases between them. The CDR3 covers 14 residues. Germline values: CDR1 SGHRS, CDR2 YFSETQ. CDR3 nucleotide sequence: TGCGCCAGCAGCTTGCGTGTTGGGGCCAACGTCCTGACTTTC. This sequence encodes CASSLRVGANVLTF.

This clonotype was counted between two and nine times. The V call is TRBV7-2, the J call TRBJ2-5; D may be TRBD2 (5 bases). The CDR3 has 15 amino acids. Between the trimmed V and J ends, which lost 4 bases and 5 bases, there was a span of 17 bases. Germline-derived CDR1 and CDR2 are SGHTA and FQGNSA. Written as DNA, the CDR3 is TGTGCCAGCAGCTCGTCAGTTAGCGTTACGGAGACCCAGTACTTC. It encodes CASSSSVSVTETQYF. Drawing the rest from reference TRBV7-2 and TRBJ2-5, the complete variable domain is GAGVSQSPSNKVTEKGKDVELRCDPISGHTALYWYRQSLGQGLEFLIYFQGNSAPDKSGLPSDRFSAERTGGSVSTLTIQRTQQEDSAVYLCASSSSVSVTETQYFGPGTRLLVL.

This clonotype was observed a handful of times. The J gene is TRBJ2-7, the V gene TRBV9, with 16 bases fitting TRBD2. Germline V gene sequence: CDR1 SGDLS, CDR2 YYNGEE. V was pared by 4 bases and J by 7 bases, with 8 bases of the junction left unmatched. The CDR3 contains 16 residues. DNA of the CDR3: TGTGCCAGCAGCTTCCACCCGGGACTAGCGGGAGGGGAGCAGTACTTC. Translating it yields CASSFHPGLAGGEQYF.

The sample holds many counts of this clonotype. The chain links TRBV7-9 to TRBJ1-4, with 7 bases lining up with TRBD1. In germline, CDR1 is SEHNR, CDR2 FQNEAQ (reference sequence). V was clipped by 1 base and J by 5 bases; unmatched bases: 4. This CDR3 spans 15 amino acids. In nucleotides, the CDR3 is TGTGCCAGCAGCTTAGGGGCAGGGGGGAATGAAAAACTGTTTTTT. It is translated as CASSLGAGGNEKLFF. Based on the CDR3 plus reference TRBV7-9 and TRBJ1-4, the full variable domain is DTGVSQNPRHKITKRGQNVTFRCDPISEHNRLYWYRQTLGQGPEFLTYFQNEAQLEKSRLLSDRFSAERPKGSFSTLEIQRTEQGDSAMYLCASSLGAGGNEKLFFGSGTQLSVL.

This clonotype was observed a few times. The gene calls are TRBV29-1 and TRBJ1-5; TRBD1 matches at 7 bases. This CDR3 is 12 amino acids long. J gave up 14 bases and V 2 bases, and 9 bases lay outside the gene matches. Germline CDR1 SQVTM, CDR2 ANQGSEA. CDR3 DNA sequence: TGCAGCGTTGAATCCCTACTCGGGACAGAGCATTTT. Its protein is CSVESLLGTEHF. Combining the CDR3 with reference TRBV29-1 and TRBJ1-5 gives the whole variable domain SAVISQKPSRDICQRGTSLTIQCQVDSQVTMMFWYRQQPGQSLTLIATANQGSEATYESGFVIDKFPISRPNLTFSTLTVSNMSPEDSSIYLCSVESLLGTEHFGDGTRLSIL.

This clonotype was found many times. This chain connects TRBV12-3 or TRBV12-4 to TRBJ2-1; D remains unclear. V shed 5 bases and J shed 3 bases, with 14 bases lying between them. The CDR3 is 15 residues long. CDR3 DNA sequence: TGTGCCAGCAGTCGACTCGGGTCGTTCTACAATGAGCAGTTCTTC. Amino acids: CASSRLGSFYNEQFF.

The table lists this clonotype with a few counts. This chain joins TRBV11-1 and TRBJ1-1, with D unclear. Germline CDR1 is SGHAT and CDR2 is FQDESV (reference sequence). The CDR3 spans 17 residues. Trimming removed 3 bases at V and 4 bases at J, with 21 bases between. CDR3 protein: CASSLRTGSRPFTEAFF. The CDR3 DNA reads as TGTGCCAGCAGCTTGAGAACCGGGTCTCGCCCTTTCACTGAAGCTTTCTTT.

The V call is TRBV12-3 or TRBV12-4, the J call TRBJ2-1, with TRBD2 as a possible D gene (5 bases). Trimming cost V 5 bases and J 8 bases, with 16 bases left between them. This CDR3 is 14 amino acids long. The CDR3 spells CASSEDPLAYEQFF. The CDR3, as DNA: TGTGCCAGCAGTGAAGACCCGCTAGCCTATGAGCAGTTCTTC.

This clonotype was seen only a few times. The chain joins TRBV6-5 to TRBJ1-6; TRBD1 agrees at 8 bases. Germline V gives CDR1 MNHEY, CDR2 SVGAGI. The CDR3 spans 18 residues. V shed 2 bases, J shed 4 bases, and the junction held 10 bases outside the gene matches. The CDR3 is CASSYDQGAGIYNSPLHF. CDR3 DNA: TGTGCCAGCAGTTACGATCAGGGGGCAGGGATTTATAATTCACCCCTCCACTTT.

This clonotype was seen ten or more times. Germline is not matched at one junction end, which may reflect a read error. This sequence joins TRBV29-1 and TRBJ2-7; 8 bases map to TRBD1. The CDR3 runs 11 residues. Germline V CDR1 and CDR2: SQVTM, ANQGSEA. The CDR3 DNA reads TGCAGCGTCGGACAGGGTTACGGGCAGTACTTC. Translating it yields CSVGQGYGQYF.

V is TRBV29-1 and J is TRBJ2-7; TRBD1 aligns across 9 bases. Germline V gene sequence: CDR1 SQVTM, CDR2 ANQGSEA. V trimming: 6 bases; J trimming: 0 bases; junction bases outside the gene matches: 3. This CDR3 contains 13 residues. The CDR3 is CSVGDRDSYEQYF. The CDR3 DNA is TGCAGCGTCGGGGACAGGGACTCCTACGAGCAGTACTTC.

The chain is built from TRBV13 and TRBJ2-7, with TRBD2 identical over 10 bases. The CDR3 extends over 15 amino acids. Germline V gives CDR1 PRHDT, CDR2 FYEKMQ (reference sequence). Germline trimming cut 5 bases from V and 6 bases from J; bases unmatched to any gene: 10. The CDR3 DNA reads TGTGCCAGCAGCCCCGGACTAGCGGAAGTTGGCGAGCAGTACTTC. Its translation is CASSPGLAEVGEQYF.

V usage is TRBV27 and J usage is TRBJ2-2; 7 nucleotides match TRBD2. The CDR3 spans 16 residues. Germline V gives CDR1 MNHEY, CDR2 SMNVEV (reference sequence). V lost 1 base and J lost 4; bases outside the gene matches: 6. This chain's CDR3 is CASSLFFWGGTGELFF. The CDR3 region has the DNA TGTGCCAGCAGTTTATTTTTTTGGGGGGGCACCGGGGAGCTGTTTTTT.

This clonotype was picked up a small number of times. The chain links TRBV18 to TRBJ2-3; D is ambiguous. The CDR3 sequence is 14 residues long. Trimming removed 2 bases from V and 2 bases from J, with 8 bases in between. Germline-derived CDR1 and CDR2 are KGHSH and LQKENI. The CDR3 loop reads CASSPFHNTDTQYF. CDR3 in DNA: TGTGCCAGCTCACCATTCCACAACACAGATACGCAGTATTTT.

In its sample, this clonotype was seen a few times. The genes are TRBV28 and TRBJ2-7; 7 bases match TRBD2. The CDR3 has 14 residues. With V trimmed by 5 bases and J by 3 bases, 7 bases remained unmatched. Germline assignment: CDR1 MDHEN and CDR2 SYDVKM. The CDR3 loop reads CASSVSGLRYEQYF. CDR3 in DNA: TGTGCCAGCAGTGTTTCGGGACTACGCTACGAGCAGTACTTC.

The table lists this clonotype with a few counts. V and J are TRBV20-1 and TRBJ2-7, with 8 bases matching TRBD2. Trimming cost V 8 bases and J 5 bases; bases outside gene matches: 11. CDR3 length: 13 amino acids. CDR1 and CDR2 (germline): DFQATT, SNEGSKA (reference sequence). CDR3 in DNA: TGCAGTTTACTGACGGGAGGGCCCCACGAGCAGTACTTC. This sequence encodes CSLLTGGPHEQYF.

This clonotype showed up many times. This CDR3 is CSVEGLPRQESTQETQYF. DNA of the CDR3: TGCAGCGTTGAAGGCTTGCCTCGACAGGAGTCAACACAAGAGACCCAGTACTTC. V is TRBV29-1 and J is TRBJ2-5; tentatively, D is TRBD1 (6 bases). From germline, CDR1 is SQVTM and CDR2 ANQGSEA. The CDR3 covers 18 residues. V lost 1 base, J lost 2 bases, and 23 bases lay in between.